These 31 T cell receptor beta chains were sequenced from one sample in a study of cytotoxic CD8 clonotypes in ibrutinib-treated CLL. Clones were sequenced by immunoSEQ multiplex PCR, and TCRdb holds only the in-frame ones, with some missing. This table has hundreds of thousands of clones, 80% appearing once. The sample was PBMCs, taken before ibrutinib treatment. These receptors all stem from a human donor with chronic lymphocytic leukemia.

The chain employs TRBV15 and TRBJ2-7, with D tentatively TRBD1 (6 bases). The CDR3 has 13 residues. Germline-derived CDR1 and CDR2 are LNHNV and YYDKDF (reference sequence). Trimming removed 4 bases from V and 6 bases from J, with 13 bases in between. CDR3: CATSTSRGTEQYF. The CDR3 DNA sequence: TGTGCCACCAGCACCAGCAGGGGCACCGAGCAGTACTTC. The full variable domain, completed using reference TRBV15 and TRBJ2-7, is DAMVIQNPRYQVTQFGKPVTLSCSQTLNHNVMYWYQQKSSQAPKLLFHYYDKDFNNEADTPDNFQSRRPNTSFCFLDIRSPGLGDTAMYLCATSTSRGTEQYFGPGTRLTVT.

This clone has just one count. Mismatch with germline at one junction end may stem from a read error. This chain uses TRBV20-1 with TRBJ2-3; TRBD2 aligns across 10 bases. The length of the CDR3 is 11 residues. In germline, CDR1 is DFQATT, CDR2 SNEGSKA (reference sequence). The CDR3 DNA follows: TGCAGTGCTAGACCGGGACTAGCGTATGAATTT. This translates into CSARPGLAYEF.

Remarks on this clone: One end of the junction is discordant with germline, which a read error may explain. This sequence joins TRBV7-7 and TRBJ2-1, with TRBD2 matching 8 bases. Germline-derived CDR1 and CDR2 are SSHAT and FNYEAQ (reference sequence). The CDR3 has 16 amino acids. The CDR3 region is CASSRSLAEAYNEQFF. Here the CDR3 DNA reads TGTGCTAGCAGCCGATCACTAGCGGAAGCCTACAATGAGCAGTTCTTC.

The J gene is TRBJ1-2, the V gene TRBV9; TRBD1 aligns across 10 bases. CDR1 is SGDLS and CDR2 is YYNGEE in the germline V gene. The CDR3 totals 12 residues. The ends lost 3 bases at V and 10 bases at J; junction bases unmatched: 3. The CDR3 bases are TGTGCCAGCAGCGAGGGGACAGGGGTCTACACCTTC. Its translation is CASSEGTGVYTF.

This clone has a handful of counts. The V and J genes are TRBV23-1 and TRBJ2-7; D is possibly TRBD1 (6 bases). TRBV23-1 is noted as an ORF with a role that remains uncertain. CDR3 size: 14 residues. V lost 6 bases to trimming and J lost 2 bases, with 14 bases between them. CDR3 in amino acids: CASRARDTAYEQYF. CDR3 DNA: TGCGCCAGCAGGGCCCGGGACACCGCCTACGAGCAGTACTTC.

The genes are TRBV6-1 and TRBJ2-7; 9 bases align to TRBD1. The germline CDR1 and CDR2 sequences are MNHNS and SASEGT. J gave up 4 bases and V 2 bases, and 15 bases lay outside the gene matches. The CDR3 is made up of 18 amino acids. The CDR3 DNA sequence: TGTGCCAGCAGTGAAACAGAACTGCGGACAGGGGTCCTATACGAGCAGTACTTC. Protein sequence: CASSETELRTGVLYEQYF.

This clone was recorded only once. This chain uses TRBV2 with TRBJ2-5; possible D gene TRBD1, 5 bases. Trimming left V 4 bases short and J 5 bases short, with 11 bases between. This CDR3 has 13 residues. The V gene's germline CDR1 is SNHLY and CDR2 FYNNEI. The CDR3 loop reads CASSVRVGETQYF. The CDR3 DNA reads TGTGCCAGCAGTGTCAGGGTGGGCGAGACCCAGTACTTC.

The chain combines TRBV6-5 with TRBJ2-1; D possibly corresponds to TRBD1 (6 bases). Germline loops: CDR1 MNHEY, CDR2 SVGAGI. V was shortened by 2 bases and J by 8 bases, with 10 bases between the two germline ends. This CDR3 region has 13 residues. CDR3 sequence reads: CASSYDRQDEQFF. The DNA for the CDR3 is TGTGCCAGCAGTTACGACAGACAGGATGAGCAGTTCTTC.

V and J are TRBV19 and TRBJ2-7; no reliable D call. CDR1 is LNHDA and CDR2 is SQIVND in the germline V gene (reference sequence). Deletions cut 3 bases from V and 7 bases from J, with 16 bases between. There are 14 residues in the CDR3. The DNA of the CDR3 is TGTGCCAGTAGTATCATTTCGGGTTCGGGTGAGCAGTACTTC. Residues: CASSIISGSGEQYF.

V and J are TRBV5-4 and TRBJ2-1, with 11 positions matching TRBD2. The CDR3 spans 15 residues. Germline CDR1 SGHNT, CDR2 YYREEE (reference sequence). Trimming removed 3 bases from V and 7 bases from J; junction bases left unmatched: 6. Here the CDR3 reads CASSWGLAVGNEQFF. CDR3 in DNA: TGTGCCAGCAGCTGGGGACTAGCGGTCGGAAATGAGCAGTTCTTC.

Details on this clone: Other DNA sequences in this specimen translate into the identical CDR3. V gene TRBV6-5 combines with J gene TRBJ1-3; tentative D call: TRBD1 (5 bases). Germline lookup yields CDR1 MNHEY and CDR2 SVGAGI. Trimming removed 6 bases at V and 0 bases at J, with 9 bases between. The CDR3 runs 14 residues. The CDR3 protein is CASRGLSSGNTIYF. DNA of the CDR3: TGTGCCAGCAGGGGGCTCTCCTCTGGAAACACCATATATTTT.

This sequence joins TRBV4-1 and TRBJ1-5; D gene unclear. Germline V gives CDR1 MGHRA, CDR2 YSYEKL. The ends were cut back, 4 bases at V and 4 bases at J, with 8 bases in the middle. The CDR3 runs to 13 residues. CDR3 DNA sequence: TGCGCCAGCAGCCCGATACAGAATCAGCCCCAGCATTTT. It codes for CASSPIQNQPQHF.

The V call is TRBV5-1, the J call TRBJ1-4, with D perhaps matching TRBD1 (6 bases). The CDR3 is 18 residues long. Germline V gene sequence: CDR1 SGHRS, CDR2 YFSETQ. The ends were cut back, 2 bases at V and 0 bases at J, with 17 bases in the middle. CDR3 in DNA: TGCGCCAGCAGCTTTGTTCCCCCCTCAGGGGCAACTAATGAAAAACTGTTTTTT. This codes for CASSFVPPSGATNEKLFF.

The chain links TRBV2 to TRBJ1-2; possibly TRBD1 for D (5 bases). The CDR3 sequence is 14 residues long. The germline gives CDR1 SNHLY, CDR2 FYNNEI. V lost 9 bases to trimming and J lost 5 bases, with 19 bases between them. The CDR3 DNA reads as TGTGCCAGACGGGGGGTTGCCCGTGGGTATGGCTACACCTTC. Protein sequence: CARRGVARGYGYTF. Complete variable domain (other parts from reference TRBV2 and TRBJ1-2): EPEVTQTPSHQVTQMGQEVILRCVPISNHLYFYWYRQILGQKVEFLVSFYNNEISEKSEIFDDQFSVERPDGSNFTLKIRSTKLEDSAMYFCARRGVARGYGYTFGSGTRLTVV.

This clone was observed a few times. Other nucleotide sequences in the sample specify the same CDR3. J is TRBJ1-1 and V is TRBV9; the D is unclear. Germline-derived CDR1 and CDR2 are SGDLS and YYNGEE. The CDR3 is made up of 13 amino acids. The ends were cut back, 0 bases at V and 1 base at J, with 4 bases in the middle. The CDR3 loop reads CASSVAGNTEAFF. CDR3 coding DNA: TGTGCCAGCAGCGTAGCGGGGAACACTGAAGCTTTCTTT. Full variable domain (missing parts from reference TRBV9 and TRBJ1-1): DSGVTQTPKHLITATGQRVTLRCSPRSGDLSVYWYQQSLDQGLQFLIQYYNGEERAKGNILERFSAQQFPDLHSELNLSSLELGDSALYFCASSVAGNTEAFFGQGTRLTVV.

This sequence joins TRBV28 and TRBJ2-5; 8 bases align to TRBD1. The CDR3 contains 13 residues. The V segment lost 6 bases and the J segment 3 bases; nucleotides outside the gene matches: 3. In germline, CDR1 is MDHEN, CDR2 SYDVKM. CDR3 in DNA: TGTGCCAGCAGCCCGACAGGGGAAGAGACCCAGTACTTC. Translating gives CASSPTGEETQYF.

V is TRBV30 and J is TRBJ1-1; D remains unclear. The V end lost 2 bases, the J end lost 4 bases, and 11 bases lay between the germline ends. CDR1 and CDR2 (germline): GTSNPN, SVGIG (reference sequence). CDR3 size: 13 residues. The CDR3 spells CAWSKALGTEAFF. In nucleotides, the CDR3 is TGTGCCTGGAGTAAAGCGCTGGGCACTGAAGCTTTCTTT.

The table lists this clone with a few counts. The chain employs TRBV4-1 and TRBJ2-5, with 8 positions matching TRBD2. Germline-derived CDR1 and CDR2 are MGHRA and YSYEKL. V lost 4 bases and J lost 5; bases outside the gene matches: 12. This CDR3 has 16 residues. In DNA form, the CDR3 reads TGCGCCAGCAGCCTAGCGGGAACTACGGTTTCGGAGACCCAGTACTTC. Encoded protein: CASSLAGTTVSETQYF.

This clone is a singleton in its sample. J is TRBJ1-5 and V is TRBV28; D is undetermined. Germline V gene lookup returns CDR1 MDHEN and CDR2 SYDVKM. V was pared by 6 bases and J by 5 bases, with 23 bases between. This CDR3 is 17 amino acids long. As DNA, the CDR3 is TGTGCCAGCAGGCCAAGCCCGGGCACGGGTTTTTATCAGCCCCAGCATTTT. Translating gives CASRPSPGTGFYQPQHF.

V and J are TRBV9 and TRBJ2-1; no clear D gene. The germline gives CDR1 SGDLS, CDR2 YYNGEE. Trimming took off 1 base at V and 9 bases at J, with 11 bases between the two ends. CDR3 size: 13 residues. As DNA, the CDR3 is TGTGCCAGCAGCGTATTCACCCGCGGTGAGCAGTTCTTC. It is translated as CASSVFTRGEQFF.

This chain connects TRBV4-1 to TRBJ1-1, with TRBD1 identical over 8 bases. CDR3 length equals 15 residues. Trimming cost V 4 bases and J 5 bases; bases outside gene matches: 9. Germline CDR1 and CDR2: MGHRA and YSYEKL. Written as DNA, the CDR3 is TGCGCCAGCAGCCTGGGCAGGGGGCGGGGTACTGAAGCTTTCTTT. Translation gives CASSLGRGRGTEAFF.

The DNA for the CDR3 is TGTGCCAGCAGCTTGGCCCGGGACAGGGCCGGAAAACTGTTTTTT. Translated, it gives CASSLARDRAGKLFF. The chain recombines TRBV7-9 with TRBJ1-4, with 9 bases fitting TRBD1. The CDR3 is made up of 15 amino acids. Per the germline V gene, CDR1 is SEHNR and CDR2 is FQNEAQ (reference sequence). V was clipped by 3 bases and J by 10 bases; unmatched bases: 9.

This clone was found a few times. This chain uses TRBV18 with TRBJ2-5, with 9 bases fitting TRBD1. In germline, CDR1 is KGHSH, CDR2 LQKENI. The CDR3 totals 15 residues. The J segment lost 5 bases and the V segment lost 3 bases, leaving 7 bases of the junction unmatched. The CDR3 here is CASSPFRDRVETQYF. DNA for the CDR3: TGTGCCAGCTCACCCTTCCGGGACAGGGTGGAGACCCAGTACTTC.

The V call is TRBV18, the J call TRBJ2-1; D perhaps matches TRBD2 (7 bases). CDR3 size: 15 residues. V gave up 6 bases and J gave up 7 bases, with 19 bases separating them. CDR1 and CDR2 from the germline V gene are KGHSH and LQKENI. CDR3 in amino acids: CASSLLATRGNEQFF. The CDR3 DNA follows: TGTGCCAGCTCCCTACTAGCGACAAGGGGGAATGAGCAGTTCTTC.

The rearrangement uses TRBV9 and TRBJ2-3; 10 bases align to TRBD2. Germline V gives CDR1 SGDLS, CDR2 YYNGEE. CDR3 length: 14 residues. Germline trimming cut 1 base from V and 7 bases from J; bases unmatched to any gene: 3. The CDR3 loop reads CASSVSGRENTQYF. CDR3 sequence (DNA): TGTGCCAGCAGCGTAAGCGGGAGGGAAAATACGCAGTATTTT.

The chain links TRBV5-1 to TRBJ1-4; weak D call: TRBD1 (5 bases). The CDR3 is 16 amino acids. The ends were cut back, 0 bases at V and 7 bases at J, with 16 bases in the middle. Per the germline V gene, CDR1 is SGHRS and CDR2 is YFSETQ. The CDR3 reads CASSLAAGTDSEKLFF. CDR3 sequence (DNA): TGCGCCAGCAGCTTGGCCGCCGGGACGGATAGTGAAAAACTGTTTTTT.

The chain links TRBV2 to TRBJ2-5; TRBD2 agrees at 9 bases. V lost 2 bases, J lost 5 bases, and 6 bases stayed unmatched. The length of the CDR3 is 15 residues. Germline V gene data show CDR1 as SNHLY and CDR2 as FYNNEI. In DNA form, the CDR3 reads TGTGCCAGCAGTGAAAGGTCTAGCGGGACGGAGACCCAGTACTTC. Translated: CASSERSSGTETQYF.

The V and J genes are TRBV11-1 and TRBJ2-7, with a tentative D call TRBD1 (5 bases). Between the trimmed V and J ends, which lost 1 base and 5 bases, there was a span of 12 bases. The CDR3 totals 14 residues. CDR1 is SGHAT and CDR2 is FQDESV in the germline V gene (reference sequence). CDR3 amino acids: CASSLDVGVHEQYF. The CDR3 nucleotides are TGTGCCAGCAGCTTAGATGTAGGGGTCCACGAGCAGTACTTC.

The chain is built from TRBV29-1 and TRBJ2-5, with D possibly being TRBD1 (5 bases). Deletions cut 7 bases from V and 3 bases from J, with 9 bases between. The CDR3 totals 11 residues. The germline V gene encodes CDR1 SQVTM and CDR2 ANQGSEA. This CDR3 reads CSAQGKETQYF. The CDR3, as DNA: TGCAGCGCCCAGGGAAAAGAGACCCAGTACTTC.

CDR3 in DNA: TGTGCCAGCAGCTCCCCAACCCAGACAGGCGAGGCTTTCTTT. The encoded protein is CASSSPTQTGEAFF. The V and J genes are TRBV5-4 and TRBJ1-1; D possibly corresponds to TRBD1 (6 bases). The CDR3 has 14 amino acids. Per the germline V gene, CDR1 is SGHNT and CDR2 is YYREEE (reference sequence). Trimming removed 3 bases at V and 11 bases at J, with 20 bases between.

The chain combines TRBV30 with TRBJ2-3; D is tentatively TRBD1 or TRBD2 (6 bases each). The CDR3 is made up of 16 amino acids. Germline assignment: CDR1 GTSNPN and CDR2 SVGIG (reference sequence). Trimming took 2 bases from V and 6 from J, leaving 21 bases between them. The CDR3 loop reads CAWSRGIAGHMDTQYF. CDR3 in DNA: TGTGCCTGGAGTCGGGGGATCGCGGGACATATGGATACGCAGTATTTT. The variable domain in full, with the rest retrieved from reference TRBV30 and TRBJ2-3, is SQTIHQWPATLVQPVGSPLSLECTVEGTSNPNLYWYRQAAGRGLQLLFYSVGIGQISSEVPQNLSASRPQDRQFILSSKKLLLSDSGFYLCAWSRGIAGHMDTQYFGPGTRLTVL.